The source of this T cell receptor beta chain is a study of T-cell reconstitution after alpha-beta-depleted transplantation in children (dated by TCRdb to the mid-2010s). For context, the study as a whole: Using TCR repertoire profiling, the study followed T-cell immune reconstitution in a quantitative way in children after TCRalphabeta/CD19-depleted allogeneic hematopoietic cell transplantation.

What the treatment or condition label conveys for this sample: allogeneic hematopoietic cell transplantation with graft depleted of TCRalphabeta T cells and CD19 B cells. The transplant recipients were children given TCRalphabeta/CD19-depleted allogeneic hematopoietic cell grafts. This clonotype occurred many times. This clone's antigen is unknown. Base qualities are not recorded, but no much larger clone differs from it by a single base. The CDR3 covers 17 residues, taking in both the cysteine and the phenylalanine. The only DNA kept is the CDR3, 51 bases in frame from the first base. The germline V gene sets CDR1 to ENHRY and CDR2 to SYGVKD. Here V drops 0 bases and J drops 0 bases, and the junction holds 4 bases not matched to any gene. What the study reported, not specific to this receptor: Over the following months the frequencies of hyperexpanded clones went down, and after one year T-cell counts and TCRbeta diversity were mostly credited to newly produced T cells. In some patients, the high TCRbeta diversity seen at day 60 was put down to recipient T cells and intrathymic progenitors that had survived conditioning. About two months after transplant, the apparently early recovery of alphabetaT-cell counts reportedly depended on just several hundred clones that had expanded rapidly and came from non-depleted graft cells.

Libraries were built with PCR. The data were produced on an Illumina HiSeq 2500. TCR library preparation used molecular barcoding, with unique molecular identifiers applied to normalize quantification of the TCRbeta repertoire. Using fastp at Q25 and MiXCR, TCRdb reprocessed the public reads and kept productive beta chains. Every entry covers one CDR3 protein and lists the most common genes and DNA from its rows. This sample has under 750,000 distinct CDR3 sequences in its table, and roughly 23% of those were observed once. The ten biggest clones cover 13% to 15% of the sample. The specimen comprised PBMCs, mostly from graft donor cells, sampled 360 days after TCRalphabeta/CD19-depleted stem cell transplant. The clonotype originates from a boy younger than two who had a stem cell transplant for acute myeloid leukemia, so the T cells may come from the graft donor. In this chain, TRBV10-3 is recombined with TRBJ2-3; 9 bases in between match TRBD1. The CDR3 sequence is CAISESTGTGSTDTQYF. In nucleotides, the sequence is TGTGCCATCAGTGAGTCGACCGGGACAGGGAGCACAGATACGCAGTATTTT.